Below, one TCR beta chain is given with its context. This sample is part of a study of T cell changes during pregnancy in multiple sclerosis. Germline loops: CDR1 LGHNA, CDR2 YSLEER. The J segment lost 1 base and the V segment lost 0 bases, leaving 9 bases of the junction unmatched. This CDR3 is 17 amino acids long. The data were produced by immunoSEQ multiplex PCR, yet TCRdb's version contains in-frame clones alone and is incomplete. The sample carries 85,000 to 100,000 clones, about 92% recorded once. This sequence originates from a female donor with multiple sclerosis, enrolled in a pregnancy study. Sequencing used peripheral blood, obtained after pregnancy. The chain uses TRBV4-3 and TRBJ2-7; 7 nucleotides align to TRBD1. The CDR3 DNA reads TGCGCCAGCAGCCAAGATCCCCCAGGGGGTAGTTCCTACGAGCAGTACTTC. This encodes CASSQDPPGGSSYEQYF.